Included here is one TCR beta chain sequence, with context. TCRdb used MiXCR to reprocess the 5' RACE reads, holding one entry per CDR3 protein. This sample has under 65,000 distinct CDR3 sequences, with roughly 20% found just once. The CDR3 is made up of 10 amino acids. V was pared by 3 bases and J by 12 bases, with 9 bases between. CDR1 DFQATT and CDR2 SNEGSKA come from the germline V gene (reference sequence). Treg sorting used a CD4+CD25+CD127-/low gate. The sequence was obtained from a female donor with breast cancer. This chain joins TRBV20-1 and TRBJ2-1; no reliable D call. Sequenced input: tumor-infiltrating Tregs sorted from the breast tumor. The CDR3 DNA follows: TGCAGTGCTAGCGTCGAGATGCAGTTCTTC. Its protein product is CSASVEMQFF.